This is a list of T cell receptor beta chains from one sample in a study of T cell responses to AZD1222 COVID-19 vaccine. Clones were sequenced by immunoSEQ multiplex PCR, and TCRdb holds only the in-frame ones, with some missing. Altogether around 99,000 clones are present, around 87% being singletons, with the ten largest covering roughly 4.4%. The material sequenced was peripheral blood, taken 28 days after the second AZD1222 dose. These receptor sequences come from an adult who received the AZD1222 COVID-19 vaccine. CDR3s include the opening cysteine and the closing phenylalanine or tryptophan. A D gene is named only where the DNA matches it firmly. Not every row has a clone size; where given, it reads once, few, many or a size class.

D	J	size	V	CDR3	DNA
NA	TRBJ1-1	NA	TRBV19	CASRVLTEAFF	TGTGCCAGTAGGGTCCTCACTGAAGCTTTCTTT
NA	TRBJ1-4	few	TRBV28	CASSPPGGGANEKLFF	TGTGCCAGCAGTCCGCCGGGGGGGGGTGCTAATGAAAAACTGTTTTTT
TRBD1	TRBJ1-5	NA	TRBV5-5	CASSSSTGVSNQPQHF	TGTGCCAGCAGCTCCTCGACAGGGGTTAGCAATCAGCCCCAGCATTTT
NA	TRBJ2-1	NA	TRBV11-2	CASTADLPYNEQFF	TGTGCCAGCACGGCGGACTTACCCTACAATGAGCAGTTCTTC
NA	TRBJ2-1	NA	TRBV28	CASSWDTYNEQFF	TGTGCCAGCAGTTGGGACACCTACAATGAGCAGTTCTTC
NA	TRBJ2-7	NA	TRBV28	CASSNPGASYEQYF	TGTGCCAGCAGTAACCCAGGCGCCTCCTACGAGCAGTACTTC
NA	TRBJ2-7	once	TRBV4-1	CASSQSGYEQYF	TGCGCCAGCAGCCAATCAGGGTACGAGCAGTACTTC
NA	TRBJ2-7	NA	TRBV2	CASGRSSYEQYF	TGTGCCAGCGGCAGGAGCTCCTACGAGCAGTACTTC
NA	TRBJ1-1	NA	TRBV21-1	CASSKDVCLFRASMNTEAFF	TGTGCCAGCAGCAAAGACGTGTGTCTTTTTAGGGCCTCCATGAACACTGAAGCTTTCTTT
NA	TRBJ1-2	NA	TRBV19	CASYNRGSGYTF	TGTGCCAGTTATAACCGGGGAAGTGGCTACACCTTC
NA	TRBJ2-7	NA	TRBV6-2/TRBV6-3	CASSSLVNSYEQYF	TGTGCCAGCAGTTCCCTGGTGAACTCCTACGAGCAGTACTTC
NA	TRBJ2-5	NA	TRBV7-2	CASSLNRALWGETQYF	TGTGCCAGCAGCTTGAACAGGGCCCTTTGGGGAGAGACCCAGTACTTC
TRBD1	TRBJ2-7	NA	TRBV27	CASSLWRGTGSWEQYF	TGTGCCAGCAGTTTATGGCGCGGGACAGGATCGTGGGAGCAGTACTTC
TRBD1	TRBJ2-7	NA	TRBV2	CASSSQGAEYEQYF	TGTGCCAGCAGTTCGCAGGGGGCGGAATACGAGCAGTACTTC
TRBD1	TRBJ2-7	once	TRBV27	CASSARTGTYEQYF	TGTGCCAGCAGTGCCCGGACAGGCACCTACGAGCAGTACTTC
TRBD1	TRBJ1-1	NA	TRBV2	CATQGGSWNTEAFF	TGTGCTACCCAGGGGGGAAGTTGGAACACTGAAGCTTTCTTT
NA	TRBJ1-5	NA	TRBV28	CASRAGGALNQPQHF	TGTGCCAGCCGCGCCGGAGGGGCCCTCAATCAGCCCCAGCATTTT
TRBD1	TRBJ2-3	NA	TRBV14	CASSRGQGVTDTQYF	TGTGCCAGCAGCCGGGGACAGGGGGTGACAGATACGCAGTATTTT
NA	TRBJ1-1	NA	TRBV27	CASSDRLAGSYTEAFF	TGTGCCAGCAGTGACCGCCTAGCCGGCAGCTACACTGAAGCTTTCTTT
TRBD1	TRBJ1-4	NA	TRBV7-9	CASSLGPGQGYEKLFF	TGTGCCAGCAGCTTAGGACCGGGACAGGGGTATGAAAAACTGTTTTTT
NA	TRBJ2-2	NA	TRBV19	CASSSPGETGELFF	TGTGCCAGTAGTTCACCAGGGGAAACCGGGGAGCTGTTTTTT
NA	TRBJ2-1	NA	TRBV7-3	CASSPRAAASSYNEQFF	TGTGCCAGCAGCCCAAGGGCGGCGGCTTCCTCCTACAATGAGCAGTTCTTC
NA	TRBJ2-7	NA	TRBV4-2	CASSQLGRYEQYF	TGTGCCAGCAGCCAACTTGGACGGTACGAGCAGTACTTC
NA	TRBJ2-1	NA	TRBV12-3/TRBV12-4	CASSLIDSRQFF	TGTGCCAGCAGTTTGATAGATTCAAGGCAGTTCTTC
NA	TRBJ1-1	NA	TRBV5-1	CASSNLVGNTEAFF	TGCGCCAGCAGCAACCTTGTGGGTAACACTGAAGCTTTCTTT
NA	TRBJ1-2	NA	TRBV7-2	CASSFDGTYGYTF	TGTGCCAGCAGCTTCGATGGTACCTATGGCTACACCTTC
NA	TRBJ1-5	NA	TRBV5-4	CASSLASVLEPQHF	TGTGCCAGCAGCTTGGCCTCTGTCCTTGAGCCCCAGCATTTT
NA	TRBJ1-2	NA	TRBV4-2	CASSQSLWEENYGYTF	TGTGCCAGCAGCCAATCACTTTGGGAGGAAAACTATGGCTACACCTTC
TRBD2	TRBJ2-3	NA	TRBV6-4	CASSALPAGGPTDTQYF	TGTGCCAGCAGTGCCCTTCCCGCGGGGGGGCCGACAGATACGCAGTATTTT
TRBD1	TRBJ2-2	few	TRBV23-1	CASRERDRALTGELFF	TGCGCCAGCAGAGAAAGGGACAGGGCGTTAACCGGGGAGCTGTTTTTT
NA	TRBJ2-7	NA	TRBV6-1	CASSENSIPKEQYF	TGTGCCAGCAGTGAAAACTCGATCCCTAAAGAGCAGTACTTC
TRBD1	TRBJ1-3	NA	TRBV7-9	CASSMGRGLSSGNTIYF	TGTGCCAGCAGCATGGGTAGGGGGCTATCAAGTGGAAACACCATATATTTT
NA	TRBJ2-1	NA	TRBV28	CASKADKPYNEQFF	TGTGCCAGCAAAGCAGATAAACCCTACAATGAGCAGTTCTTC
NA	TRBJ1-6	NA	TRBV3-1/TRBV3-2	CASSQDLGGIDSPLHF	TGTGCCAGCAGCCAAGATCTGGGGGGAATTGATTCACCCCTCCACTTT
TRBD1	TRBJ2-7	once	TRBV5-8	CASGDGTGSFYEQYF	TGTGCCAGCGGCGACGGGACAGGATCCTTCTACGAGCAGTACTTC
TRBD2	TRBJ2-3	NA	TRBV4-1	CASTPLAGADTQYF	TGCGCCAGCACCCCCCTGGCGGGAGCAGATACGCAGTATTTT
NA	TRBJ2-7	NA	TRBV19	CATKRGNRLSDEQYF	TGTGCCACCAAGAGGGGCAATAGGCTTTCTGACGAGCAGTACTTC
NA	TRBJ1-5	few	TRBV11-2	CASSLDHQDYQPQHF	TGTGCCAGCAGCTTAGATCACCAGGACTATCAGCCCCAGCATTTT
NA	TRBJ1-4	NA	TRBV7-2	CASSLGAGGRGIGEKLFF	TGTGCCAGCAGCTTAGGAGCTGGTGGTCGGGGGATTGGGGAAAAACTGTTTTTT
TRBD1	TRBJ1-2	NA	TRBV28	CASSTPQGAYGYTF	TGTGCCAGCAGTACCCCACAGGGGGCATATGGCTACACCTTC
NA	TRBJ1-2	NA	TRBV19	CASTISKGLAGYTF	TGTGCCAGTACCATTTCAAAGGGGCTGGCTGGCTACACCTTC
TRBD1	TRBJ2-2	NA	TRBV6-5	CASGQANTGELFF	TGTGCCAGCGGACAGGCGAACACCGGGGAGCTGTTTTTT
TRBD1	TRBJ1-6	NA	TRBV30	CAWEGQGGSPLHF	TGTGCCTGGGAAGGACAGGGAGGATCACCCCTCCACTTT
TRBD2	TRBJ2-2	NA	TRBV10-2	CASSEDPSGINGELFF	TGCGCCAGCAGTGAGGATCCAAGCGGGATTAATGGGGAGCTGTTTTTT
NA	TRBJ2-1	NA	TRBV6-2/TRBV6-3	CASSPRSGFYNEQFF	TGTGCCAGCAGTCCACGTTCTGGCTTCTACAATGAGCAGTTCTTC
NA	TRBJ2-2	NA	TRBV2	CASNRRSNTGELFF	TGTGCCAGCAATCGGAGGTCGAACACCGGGGAGCTGTTTTTT
NA	TRBJ2-7	NA	TRBV25-1	CASSEYTSGGEQYF	TGTGCCAGCAGTGAATATACCAGTGGAGGGGAGCAGTACTTC
TRBD1	TRBJ1-3	once	TRBV11-2	CASSDRGASGNTIYF	TGTGCCAGCAGCGACAGGGGCGCCTCTGGAAACACCATATATTTT
TRBD1	TRBJ1-1	NA	TRBV4-1	CASSHPPAGTGYGF	TGCGCCAGCAGCCACCCTCCGGCCGGGACAGGGTACGGATTT
NA	TRBJ2-3	NA	TRBV24-1	CATSDKTSPSTDTQYF	TGTGCCACCAGTGACAAGACTAGTCCCAGCACAGATACGCAGTATTTT
NA	TRBJ1-6	NA	TRBV7-2	CASSFVFNSPLHF	TGTGCCAGCAGCTTCGTCTTTAATTCACCCCTCCACTTT
NA	TRBJ2-7	NA	TRBV4-2	CASSQDRQGGYEQYF	TGTGCCAGCAGCCAAGATCGACAGGGAGGGTACGAGCAGTACTTC
TRBD2	TRBJ2-3	NA	TRBV5-1	CASSAPGGVDTDTQYF	TGCGCCAGCAGCGCCCCGGGAGGCGTCGACACAGATACGCAGTATTTT
NA	TRBJ2-1	once	TRBV6-5	CASSYSARVSAEQFF	TGTGCCAGCAGTTACTCGGCCAGGGTCTCAGCCGAGCAGTTCTTC
NA	TRBJ2-7	NA	TRBV7-9	CASSLLAAFYEQYF	TGTGCCAGCAGCTTACTTGCAGCTTTTTACGAGCAGTACTTC
TRBD2	TRBJ2-2	few	TRBV4-2	CASSQDRAGGPAGELFF	TGTGCCAGCAGCCAAGATCGAGCGGGGGGGCCGGCCGGGGAGCTGTTTTTT
NA	TRBJ2-7	NA	TRBV29-1	CSVPGTSTEQYF	TGCAGCGTTCCCGGGACTTCAACGGAGCAGTACTTC